This T cell receptor (beta chain) appears in the sequencing data of a study of T cells in women clearing cervical HPV infection. Study details: No precancer developed; the control's incident HPV16 infection cleared within 12 months. Case blood was drawn a median approximately 21 weeks after lesion detection.

Turning to this clone: What it recognizes is unknown. The CDR3 goes on 3 residues after the read ends, and that part is filled in from the germline J gene. Other DNA sequences in the same sample also yield this CDR3.

TCRdb's table, derived via immunoSEQ multiplex PCR, lists solely in-frame clones and lacks some. This table lists fewer than 35,000 clones. Study findings and constraints: A classifier using richness and V gene abundances reached an AUC of over 0.75. T-cell numbers per sample were unknown and may explain richness differences.

The V and J ends lost 0 bases and 1 base, in that order; junction bases with no gene match: 2. The CDR3 length is 15 residues. Per the germline V gene, CDR1 is MGHRA and CDR2 is YSYEKL. The specimen sequenced was blood buffy coat. The TCR comes from a woman aged 18 to 75 with a cervical HPV16 infection that either progressed to CIN3+ or cleared (not recorded which). This sequence joins TRBV4-1 and TRBJ1-1; 7 nucleotides line up with TRBD1. The CDR3 here is CASSQEGTANTEAFF. The part of the CDR3 DNA that was read is TGCGCCAGCAGCCAAGAGGGGACAGCGAACACTGAA.